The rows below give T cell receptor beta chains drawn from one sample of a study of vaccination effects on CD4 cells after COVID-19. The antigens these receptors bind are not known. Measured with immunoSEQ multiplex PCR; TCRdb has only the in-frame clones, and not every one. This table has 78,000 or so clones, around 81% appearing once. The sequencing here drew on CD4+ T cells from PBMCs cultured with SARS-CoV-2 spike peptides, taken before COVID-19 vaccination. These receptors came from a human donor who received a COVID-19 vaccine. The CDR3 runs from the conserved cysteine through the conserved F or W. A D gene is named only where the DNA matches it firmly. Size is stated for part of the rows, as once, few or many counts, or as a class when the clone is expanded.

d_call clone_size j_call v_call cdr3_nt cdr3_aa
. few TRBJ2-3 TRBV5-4 TGTGCCAGCAGCTTCGGGACAAGGACAGATACGCAGTATTTT CASSFGTRTDTQYF
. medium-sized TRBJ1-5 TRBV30 TGTGCCTGGAGTTTGGACCTCAGGCCCCAGCATTTT CAWSLDLRPQHF
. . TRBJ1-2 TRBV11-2 TGTGCCAGCAGCGTCCCCTCCCCCCCCTATGGCTACACCTTC CASSVPSPPYGYTF
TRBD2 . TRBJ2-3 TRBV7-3 TGTGCCAGCACGACGCACGGGGGGAAAGGTGGGACAGATACGCAGTATTTT CASTTHGGKGGTDTQYF
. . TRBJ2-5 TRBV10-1 TGCGCCAGCAGTTCGGCCGCCTATAGTGTTCAGTACTTC CASSSAAYSVQYF
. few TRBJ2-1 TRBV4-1 TGCGCCAGCAGCCAAGACGAGGGACTTAAATTGAACAATGAGCAGTTCTTC CASSQDEGLKLNNEQFF
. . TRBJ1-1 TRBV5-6 TGTGCCAGCAGCTTGGTCGGGTTGGCTGAAGCTTTCTTT CASSLVGLAEAFF
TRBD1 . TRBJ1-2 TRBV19 TGTGCCAGTAGTCCTGGACAGGGATCGAACTATGGCTACACCTTC CASSPGQGSNYGYTF
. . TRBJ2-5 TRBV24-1 TGTGCCACCAGTGATGGCCGTTTCCAAGAGACCCAGTACTTC CATSDGRFQETQYF
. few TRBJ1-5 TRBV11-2 TGTGCCAGCAGCTTAGGTCGCCAGCACAATCAGCCCCAGCATTTT CASSLGRQHNQPQHF
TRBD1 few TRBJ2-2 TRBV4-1 TGCGCCAGCAGCCGGGGACAGGGGATCACCGGGGAGCTGTTTTTT CASSRGQGITGELFF
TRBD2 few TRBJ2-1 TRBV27 TGTGCCAGCAGTTTATTTCGCACGTCTGAGCGGGGGCCTCCCAATGAGCAGTTCTTC CASSLFRTSERGPPNEQFF
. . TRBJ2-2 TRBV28 TGTGCCAGCCTGGGACTGAACACCGGGGAGCTGTTTTTT CASLGLNTGELFF
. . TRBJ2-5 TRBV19 TGTGCCAGTAGTGTAAGAGAGTACCAAGAGACCCAGTACTTC CASSVREYQETQYF
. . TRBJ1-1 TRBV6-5 TGTGCCAGCAGCCGGGACTTACAAGCTGAAGCTTTCTTT CASSRDLQAEAFF
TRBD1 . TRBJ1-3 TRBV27 TGTGCCAGCAGCTCCGGGACAGGCCCTTCCTCTGGAAACACCATATATTTT CASSSGTGPSSGNTIYF
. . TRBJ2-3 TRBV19 TGTGCCAGTAGTATAGGCATAAGCACAGATACGCAGTATTTT CASSIGISTDTQYF
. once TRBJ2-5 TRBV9 TGTGCCAGCAGCGTATCGGTGGGGCAAGAGACCCAGTACTTC CASSVSVGQETQYF
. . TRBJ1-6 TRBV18 TGTGCCAGCTCAGAGGGATTTCGGTCACCCCTCCACTTT CASSEGFRSPLHF
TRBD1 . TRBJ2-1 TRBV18 TGTGCCAGCTCGTCTCGAGCGACAGGGGTGTACAATGAGCAGTTCTTC CASSSRATGVYNEQFF
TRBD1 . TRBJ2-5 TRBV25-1 TGTGCCAGCAGTGAAAGGACAGGGGAAGAGACCCAGTACTTC CASSERTGEETQYF
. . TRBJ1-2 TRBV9 TGTGCCAGCAGCGGGACCGACTATGGCTACACCTTC CASSGTDYGYTF
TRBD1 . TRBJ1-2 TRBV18 TGTGCCAGCTCACCGCCGGGACAGGGGTTCTATGGCTACACCTTC CASSPPGQGFYGYTF
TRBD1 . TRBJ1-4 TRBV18 TGTGCCAGCTCACCAAGAGGGGGCGAAAAACTGTTTTTT CASSPRGGEKLFF
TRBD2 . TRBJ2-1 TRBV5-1 TGCGCCAGCCGACTAGCGGGGGAGTACAATGAGCAGTTCTTC CASRLAGEYNEQFF
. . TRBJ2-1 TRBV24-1 TGTGCCACCAGTGATTTTGGGGGCTCGATTGACAATGAGCAGTTCTTC CATSDFGGSIDNEQFF
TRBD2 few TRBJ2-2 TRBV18 TGTGCCAGCTCACCATGGGCTAGCGGGGAGAACACCGGGGAGCTGTTTTTT CASSPWASGENTGELFF
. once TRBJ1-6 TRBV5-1 TGCGCCAGCAGCTTGGGGGCCAGGGTGGATTCACCCCTCCACTTT CASSLGARVDSPLHF
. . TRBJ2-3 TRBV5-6 TGTGCCAGCAGCTTGCAGGGTCCGGATACGCAGTATTTT CASSLQGPDTQYF
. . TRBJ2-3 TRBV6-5 TGTGCCAGTTCGGGGGGCACAGATACGCAGTATTTT CASSGGTDTQYF
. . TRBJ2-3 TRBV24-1 TGTGCCACCAGTGATCCTTATCCCACAGATACGCAGTATTTT CATSDPYPTDTQYF
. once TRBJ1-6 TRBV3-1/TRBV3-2 TGTGCCAGCAGCCAAGCGGGTTATAATTCACCCCTCCACTTT CASSQAGYNSPLHF
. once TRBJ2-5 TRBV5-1 TGCGCCAGCAGCTTGCCCGTCGGGCAGACCCAGTACTTC CASSLPVGQTQYF
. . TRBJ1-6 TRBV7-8 TGTGCCAGCAGCTTATTCGCGCCCGATTCACCCCTCCACTTT CASSLFAPDSPLHF
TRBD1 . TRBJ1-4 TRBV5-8 TGTGCCAGCAGCTTGGGACAGGGGGCGTTTTACGAAAAACTGTTTTTT CASSLGQGAFYEKLFF
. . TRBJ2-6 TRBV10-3 TGTGCCATCGAGAGCAGGTCTGGGGCCAACGTCCTGACTTTC CAIESRSGANVLTF
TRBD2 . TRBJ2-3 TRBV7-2 TGTGCCAGCAGCTTAGGAGGGGAGGGTACGCAGTATTTT CASSLGGEGTQYF
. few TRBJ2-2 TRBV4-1 TGCGCCAGCAGCCAACTTGCAGCGAACACCGGGGAGCTGTTTTTT CASSQLAANTGELFF
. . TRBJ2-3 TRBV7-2 TGTGCCAGCAGCCGCATTTGGAAGGGCTACACAGATACGCAGTATTTT CASSRIWKGYTDTQYF
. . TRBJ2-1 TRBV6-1 TGTGCCAGCAGTGAAGCGCTGGGGGGGCCCTACAATGAGCAGTTCTTC CASSEALGGPYNEQFF
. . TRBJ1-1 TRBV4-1 TGCGCCAGCAGCCAAGGGGCGGGCGCCATGAACACTGAAGCTTTCTTT CASSQGAGAMNTEAFF
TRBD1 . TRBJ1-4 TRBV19 TGTGCCAGTAGTATCCGGCAGGGGGCAACTAATGAAAAACTGTTTTTT CASSIRQGATNEKLFF
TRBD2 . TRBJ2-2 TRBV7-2 TGTGCCAGCAGCTTAAGTTGGGGGGGACGGGAGCTGTTTTTT CASSLSWGGRELFF
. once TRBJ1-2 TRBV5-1 TGCGCCAGCAGCCCTGATATAGGACGTAAGGCTAACTATGGCTACACCTTC CASSPDIGRKANYGYTF
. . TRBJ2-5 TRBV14 TGTGCCAGCAGCCTCCTAGTGGGGGCGATCCCGCAAGAGACCCAGTACTTC CASSLLVGAIPQETQYF
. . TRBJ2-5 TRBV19 TGTGCCAGTAGTATCCGAGGCGGGGGCCTCCAAGAGACCCAGTACTTC CASSIRGGGLQETQYF
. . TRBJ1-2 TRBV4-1 TGCGCCAGCAGCCGGGCCTCCGGGACACAAAACTATGGCTACACCTTC CASSRASGTQNYGYTF
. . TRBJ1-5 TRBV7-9 TGTGCCAGCAGTACAGGCCGAATGATAGGGGTCCAGCATTTT CASSTGRMIGVQHF
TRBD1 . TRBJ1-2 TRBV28 TGTGCCAGCAGCTTCTTCTGGACAGGGAGGAACTATGGCTACACCTTC CASSFFWTGRNYGYTF
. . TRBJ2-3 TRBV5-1 TGCGCCAGCAGCGAGGAGCGGCCGTCCGATACGCAGTATTTT CASSEERPSDTQYF
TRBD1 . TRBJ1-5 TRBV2 TGTGCCAGCAGTACCTGGACAGGAACCTTGGGGCCCCAGCATTTT CASSTWTGTLGPQHF
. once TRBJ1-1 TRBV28 TGTGCCAGCAGTTTACTGGGGAACACTGAAGCTTTCTTT CASSLLGNTEAFF
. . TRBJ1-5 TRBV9 TGTGCCAGCAGCCGGGGCGAAAATCAGCCCCAGCATTTT CASSRGENQPQHF